This T cell receptor (beta chain) was recovered during a study of blood T cells in healthy people across ages. In germline, CDR1 is LGHNA, CDR2 YSLEER. Trimming left V 2 bases short and J 1 base short, with 15 bases between. This CDR3 comprises 18 residues. The authors ran a second PCR of roughly 6 to 12 cycles using a sample-barcoded 5' primer and a J-beta primer mix. MiXCR, run by TCRdb on the 5' RACE reads, gives a single entry per CDR3 protein. This sample has about 1.1 million distinct CDR3 sequences; 30% to 40% occur once, and the top ten carry roughly 13%. This clonotype has just a few counts. This TCR came from a man younger than 35 in good health. Sequencing input: blood. The V call is TRBV4-3, the J call TRBJ1-6; tentatively, D is TRBD1 (5 bases). The CDR3: CASSQNRGPGSYNSPLHF. CDR3 in DNA: TGCGCCAGCAGCCAAAATAGGGGTCCCGGGTCCTATAATTCACCCCTCCACTTT.